Shown below are 22 T cell receptor beta chains from a single sample sequenced in a study of CD8+ T cells in alopecia areata. The sequencing template was cDNA reverse transcribed from extracted RNA. Produced via immunoSEQ multiplex PCR; TCRdb's table is partial and in-frame only. Here the sample spans about 130,000 clones, 58% being singletons. The specimen was CD4+ T cells sorted from blood, collected at week 0. These receptors were collected from a human donor with alopecia areata.

Only a few counts were recorded for this clone. This chain connects TRBV5-1 to TRBJ1-5, with D uncertain. CDR1 SGHRS and CDR2 YFSETQ come from the germline V gene. The CDR3 totals 14 residues. V was cut by 1 base and J by 3 bases, with 8 bases left in between. CDR3 DNA: TGCGCCAGCAGCTTGACCGGGCACAATCAGCCCCAGCATTTT. This encodes CASSLTGHNQPQHF.

This clone was detected only once. The chain is built from TRBV5-1 and TRBJ2-3, with TRBD1 as a possible D gene (6 bases). The V end was cut by 1 base, the J end by 4 bases, with 13 bases between. The CDR3 is 15 residues long. Per germline, CDR1 SGHRS and CDR2 YFSETQ. CDR3 nucleotide sequence: TGCGCCAGCAGCTTGTTCGGACAGCCCCCAGATACGCAGTATTTT. Its protein product is CASSLFGQPPDTQYF.

The J gene is TRBJ1-2, the V gene TRBV29-1, with unresolved D. Trimming stripped 7 bases from V and 8 bases from J, with 20 bases between. Germline V CDR1 and CDR2: SQVTM, ANQGSEA. This CDR3 has 13 amino acids. The CDR3 sequence is CSGRLVGSGGYTF. The CDR3 DNA reads TGCAGCGGCCGTTTAGTGGGGAGCGGGGGCTACACCTTC. The whole variable domain, filled in from reference TRBV29-1 and TRBJ1-2, reads SAVISQKPSRDICQRGTSLTIQCQVDSQVTMMFWYRQQPGQSLTLIATANQGSEATYESGFVIDKFPISRPNLTFSTLTVSNMSPEDSSIYLCSGRLVGSGGYTFGSGTRLTVV.

Only a few counts were recorded for this clone. The J gene is TRBJ1-1, the V gene TRBV6-5, with D uncertain. Germline V gene data show CDR1 as MNHEY and CDR2 as SVGAGI. The V end lost 6 bases, the J end lost 1 base, and 12 bases lay between the germline ends. This CDR3 is built from 14 residues. CDR3 sequence: CASRKAFGNTEAFF. DNA for the CDR3: TGTGCCAGCAGGAAGGCCTTCGGGAACACTGAAGCTTTCTTT.

V is TRBV7-9 and J is TRBJ2-7; D may be TRBD2 (6 bases). Trimming removed 1 base from V and 1 base from J, with 14 bases in between. This CDR3 has 16 residues. The germline CDR1 and CDR2 sequences are SEHNR and FQNEAQ (reference sequence). In nucleotides, the CDR3 is TGTGCCAGCAGCTTAGTCTCTCTGGGGGGATCCTACGAGCAGTACTTC. Amino acid sequence: CASSLVSLGGSYEQYF.

In its sample, this clone was seen once. This sequence joins TRBV30 and TRBJ2-3; no definite D call. V was clipped by 3 bases and J by 6 bases, with 7 bases between them. The germline CDR1 and CDR2 sequences are GTSNPN and SVGIG (reference sequence). The CDR3 is 11 amino acids. CDR3 DNA: TGTGCCTGGAGCCAAGTTGATACGCAGTATTTT. It translates to CAWSQVDTQYF.

This clone was observed once. CDR3 nucleotides: TGCAGCGTTGGGACAGGGGTCCACGAGCAGTACTTC. Translating gives CSVGTGVHEQYF. The chain uses TRBV29-1 and TRBJ2-7; 9 bases are a match to TRBD1. Per the germline V gene, CDR1 is SQVTM and CDR2 is ANQGSEA. The J segment lost 5 bases and the V segment lost 4 bases, leaving 3 bases of the junction unmatched. The CDR3 sequence is 12 residues long.

The gene calls are TRBV2 and TRBJ1-1; D may be TRBD1 (6 bases). Trimming cost V 5 bases and J 8 bases, with 12 bases left between them. The CDR3 loop spans 12 amino acids. Per germline, CDR1 SNHLY and CDR2 FYNNEI. The CDR3 protein is CASSWFGQEAFF. The CDR3 DNA sequence: TGTGCCAGCAGTTGGTTCGGACAGGAAGCTTTCTTT.

This clone was counted between two and nine times. V usage is TRBV7-2 and J usage is TRBJ1-2, with 8 bases identical to TRBD1. Germline lookup yields CDR1 SGHTA and CDR2 FQGNSA. The J segment lost 6 bases and the V segment lost 5 bases, leaving 8 bases of the junction unmatched. The CDR3 contains 14 residues. As DNA, the CDR3 is TGTGCCAGCAGCCCCCGGACAGGGTTCAATGGCTACACCTTC. Its translation is CASSPRTGFNGYTF.

This clone was picked up one time. This chain connects TRBV18 to TRBJ1-2; TRBD1 matches at 7 bases. In germline, CDR1 is KGHSH, CDR2 LQKENI. With V trimmed by 3 bases and J by 6 bases, 7 bases remained unmatched. The CDR3 totals 14 residues. CDR3 DNA: TGTGCCAGCTCACCCCAGGGGGTTATCGATGGCTACACCTTC. Its translation is CASSPQGVIDGYTF.

This clone was seen a few times. This chain uses TRBV6-5 with TRBJ1-2; 7 bases are a match to TRBD1. V shed 8 bases and J 8 bases; nucleotides not matched to a gene: 11. Germline V CDR1 and CDR2: MNHEY, SVGAGI. There are 13 residues in the CDR3. The CDR3 protein is CASSKDREGGYTF. The CDR3 DNA reads as TGTGCCAGCTCCAAAGACAGGGAAGGCGGCTACACCTTC.

This clone showed up just a few times. The chain combines TRBV27 with TRBJ1-1; D uncertain. The V gene's germline CDR1 is MNHEY and CDR2 SMNVEV (reference sequence). The CDR3 contains 14 residues. The V and J ends lost 0 bases and 3 bases respectively, with 8 bases between them. Written as DNA, the CDR3 is TGTGCCAGCAGTTTATCGTGGGTTGACACTGAAGCTTTCTTT. Amino acid sequence: CASSLSWVDTEAFF.

V usage is TRBV9 and J usage is TRBJ1-6; D remains unclear. The germline V gene encodes CDR1 SGDLS and CDR2 YYNGEE. Trimming left V 0 bases short and J 10 bases short, with 17 bases between. This CDR3 is 16 amino acids long. DNA of the CDR3: TGTGCCAGCAGCGTAGGGGCGGCCGCCCCGATGTCACCCCTCCACTTT. Protein product: CASSVGAAAPMSPLHF.

This clone has just one count. The V gene is TRBV30, the J gene TRBJ2-7; 7 bases align to TRBD2. The J segment lost 0 bases and the V segment lost 0 bases, leaving 8 bases of the junction unmatched. Germline loops: CDR1 GTSNPN, CDR2 SVGIG (reference sequence). The CDR3 runs 16 residues. The DNA of the CDR3 is TGTGCCTGGAGTGTAGTCGGGCTAGCGGACTCCTACGAGCAGTACTTC. Translated: CAWSVVGLADSYEQYF.

The CDR3: CASSPRTVRNTEAFF. CDR3 DNA sequence: TGCGCCAGCAGCCCCCGGACAGTGAGGAACACTGAAGCTTTCTTT. The rearrangement uses TRBV5-1 and TRBJ1-1, with a possible D match to TRBD1 (6 bases). V was trimmed by 4 bases and J by 1 base, leaving 14 bases between them. CDR3 length: 15 residues. Per the germline V gene, CDR1 is SGHRS and CDR2 is YFSETQ.

V usage is TRBV15 and J usage is TRBJ1-5, with a tentative D call TRBD1 (5 bases). The germline CDR1 and CDR2 sequences are LNHNV and YYDKDF (reference sequence). Trimming took off 2 bases at V and 4 bases at J, with 18 bases between the two ends. The CDR3 sequence is 17 residues long. In DNA form, the CDR3 reads TGTGCCACCAGCAGACCTACTGGGGGTGGCGGGAATCAGCCCCAGCATTTT. It yields the protein CATSRPTGGGGNQPQHF.

CDR3: CASSNSLAGPQETQYF. CDR3 nucleotides: TGTGCCAGCAGCAACTCGCTAGCGGGGCCACAAGAGACCCAGTACTTC. The V and J genes are TRBV7-2 and TRBJ2-5, with 9 bases aligning to TRBD2. The length of the CDR3 is 16 residues. Germline trimming cut 5 bases from V and 2 bases from J; bases unmatched to any gene: 9. Germline lookup yields CDR1 SGHTA and CDR2 FQGNSA.

The chain carries TRBV4-3 and TRBJ2-4; maybe TRBD2 (5 bases). CDR1 is LGHNA and CDR2 is YSLEER in the germline V gene. CDR3 length: 17 residues. Trimming shortened V by 0 bases and J by 6 bases, and 18 bases separated the two germline ends. This CDR3 is CASSQDGPGGSGNIQYF. The CDR3 DNA reads TGCGCCAGCAGCCAAGATGGCCCAGGAGGTTCGGGAAACATTCAGTACTTC.

This chain links TRBV29-1 with TRBJ1-2; 7 bases line up with TRBD1. Unmatched junction bases numbered 6, after V lost 7 bases and J lost 7 bases. CDR3 length equals 11 residues. Germline loops: CDR1 SQVTM, CDR2 ANQGSEA. For the CDR3, the DNA is TGCAGCGCCTTCAGACAGGGTGGCTACACCTTC. Amino acids: CSAFRQGGYTF.

This chain uses TRBV5-4 with TRBJ1-1, with 7 nucleotides matching TRBD1. Germline V CDR1 and CDR2: SGHNT, YYREEE (reference sequence). Trimming took 5 bases from V and 4 from J; bases not matched to a gene: 11. The CDR3 has 15 amino acids. The CDR3 DNA follows: TGTGCCAGCAGTTCGCCAGGGGGACCGGCCACTGAAGCTTTCTTT. Translation gives CASSSPGGPATEAFF.

Points on this clone: A much larger clone lies a single base off, so this may be a read error. J is TRBJ2-2 and V is TRBV5-1; D is ambiguous. The CDR3 contains 13 residues. With 1 base removed from V and 4 bases from J, the gap between germline ends came to 5 bases. Germline lookup yields CDR1 SGHRS and CDR2 YFSETQ. Here the CDR3 reads CASSLYGTGELFF. CDR3 DNA: TGCGCCAGCAGCTTGTATGGCACCGGGGAGCTGTTTTTT.

This clone has a handful of counts. Written as DNA, the CDR3 is TGCAGCGTAGCCTTTCTCGGACAGGGAGTCTACGAGCAGTACTTC. It yields the protein CSVAFLGQGVYEQYF. The rearrangement uses TRBV29-1 and TRBJ2-7; 8 bases fit TRBD1. Germline V lookup: CDR1 SQVTM, CDR2 ANQGSEA. The V segment lost 6 bases and the J segment 3 bases; nucleotides outside the gene matches: 13. The CDR3 runs to 15 residues.